Following are 30 T cell receptor beta chains from one sample sequenced in a study of T cell responses to AZD1222 COVID-19 vaccine. TCRdb keeps only in-frame clones here, not all; method: immunoSEQ multiplex PCR. The sample lists around 79,000 clones, roughly nine tenths seen once, with approximately 1.5% in the top ten. This sample comprised peripheral blood, obtained on day 0 of AZD1222 vaccination. The receptors were gathered from an adult in good health.

The chain couples TRBV10-3 to TRBJ2-7; TRBD1 matches 8 bases. Germline CDR1 reads ENHRY; CDR2 reads SYGVKD. Trimming took 1 base from V and 5 from J; bases not matched to a gene: 1. This CDR3 has 13 amino acids. The CDR3 region is CAISEWTGNEQYF. CDR3 sequence (DNA): TGTGCCATCAGTGAGTGGACAGGGAACGAGCAGTACTTC.

The rearrangement joins TRBV5-4 to TRBJ2-5, with a weak D call TRBD1 (5 bases). Germline lookup yields CDR1 SGHNT and CDR2 YYREEE (reference sequence). Trimming stripped 0 bases from V and 2 bases from J, with 5 bases between. The length of the CDR3 is 13 residues. The DNA for the CDR3 is TGTGCCAGCAGCTTGGACAGGCAAGAGACCCAGTACTTC. Protein product: CASSLDRQETQYF.

This chain connects TRBV14 to TRBJ1-1; D not resolved. CDR1 and CDR2 (germline): SGHDN, FVKESK. This CDR3 is 15 amino acids long. The V end was cut by 0 bases, the J end by 1 base, with 9 bases between. CDR3 loop: CASSQDGKRNTEAFF. CDR3 bases: TGTGCCAGCAGCCAAGACGGAAAGCGGAACACTGAAGCTTTCTTT.

The V gene is TRBV19, the J gene TRBJ2-2, with 7 bases matching TRBD1. The CDR3 contains 14 residues. The V and J ends lost 6 bases and 4 bases, in that order; junction bases with no gene match: 5. The germline V gene encodes CDR1 LNHDA and CDR2 SQIVND (reference sequence). This CDR3 is CASSQGVITGELFF. The CDR3 DNA is TGTGCCAGTAGCCAGGGGGTCATCACCGGGGAGCTGTTTTTT.

The sample holds one count of this clone. This rearrangement joins TRBV19 to TRBJ1-2, with 7 nucleotides matching TRBD1. This CDR3 has 15 residues. With V trimmed by 7 bases and J by 5 bases, 13 bases remained unmatched. The germline V gene has CDR1 LNHDA and CDR2 SQIVND (reference sequence). Here the CDR3 reads CASTGSRQGIYGYTF. The CDR3 nucleotides read TGTGCCAGTACCGGATCGAGACAGGGAATATATGGCTACACCTTC.

The gene calls are TRBV7-8 and TRBJ1-4; D not resolved. In germline, CDR1 is SGHVS, CDR2 FQNEAQ. V was clipped by 4 bases and J by 5 bases, with 14 bases between them. This CDR3 has 15 residues. CDR3 sequence: CASSSRLGWNEKLFF. The CDR3 DNA reads TGTGCCAGCAGCTCCCGGCTGGGGTGGAATGAAAAACTGTTTTTT.

The rearrangement joins TRBV18 to TRBJ2-1, with D possibly TRBD2 on 5 matching bases. The ends were cut back, 6 bases at V and 6 bases at J, with 12 bases in the middle. Germline CDR1 and CDR2: KGHSH and LQKENI. The CDR3 consists of 13 residues. The CDR3 DNA follows: TGTGCCAGCTCCCTTATTGAGGGCAATGAGCAGTTCTTC. The encoded protein is CASSLIEGNEQFF.

This chain joins TRBV5-1 and TRBJ2-5; D is possibly TRBD2 (8 bases). Per germline, CDR1 SGHRS and CDR2 YFSETQ. The CDR3 is 14 residues long. Trimming pared 5 bases from V and 5 bases from J, leaving 16 bases between. DNA of the CDR3: TGCGCCAGCAGGACCCGGGAGGGGGCGGAGACCCAGTACTTC. Its protein product is CASRTREGAETQYF.

V gene TRBV15 combines with J gene TRBJ2-3; 13 bases fit TRBD2. The germline V gene encodes CDR1 LNHNV and CDR2 YYDKDF (reference sequence). CDR3 size: 16 residues. V shed 6 bases, J shed 3 bases, and the junction held 6 bases outside the gene matches. The CDR3 DNA is TGTGCCACCAGTCTTAGGACTAGCGGGAGAACAGATACGCAGTATTTT. Its protein is CATSLRTSGRTDTQYF. The complete variable domain, with remaining parts taken from reference TRBV15 and TRBJ2-3, reads DAMVIQNPRYQVTQFGKPVTLSCSQTLNHNVMYWYQQKSSQAPKLLFHYYDKDFNNEADTPDNFQSRRPNTSFCFLDIRSPGLGDTAMYLCATSLRTSGRTDTQYFGPGTRLTVL.

This sequence joins TRBV5-4 and TRBJ2-2; D gene uncertain. The germline V gene encodes CDR1 SGHNT and CDR2 YYREEE (reference sequence). The V and J ends lost 0 bases and 0 bases respectively, with 6 bases between them. The CDR3 has 15 residues. The CDR3 bases are TGTGCCAGCAGCTTGGACATATCGAACACCGGGGAGCTGTTTTTT. This translates into CASSLDISNTGELFF.

J is TRBJ1-6 and V is TRBV19, with 8 bases fitting TRBD1. The germline gives CDR1 LNHDA, CDR2 SQIVND (reference sequence). This CDR3 has 15 amino acids. V was pared by 5 bases and J by 8 bases, with 8 bases of the junction left unmatched. Here the CDR3 DNA reads TGTGCCAGTAGTTTCCCCGGGACAGGAGATTCACCCCTCCACTTT. The encoded protein is CASSFPGTGDSPLHF.

The V call is TRBV27, the J call TRBJ2-3; TRBD2 agrees at 10 bases. CDR1 is MNHEY, CDR2 SMNVEV, per germline (reference sequence). CDR3 size: 15 residues. The junction had 3 bases not matched to a gene; V was cut back by 6 bases and J by 0 bases. In nucleotides, the CDR3 is TGTGCCAGCAGCCGACTAGCGGGCAGCACAGATACGCAGTATTTT. Encoded protein: CASSRLAGSTDTQYF.

This clone was counted once. The chain has TRBV19 and TRBJ1-5, with D possibly matching TRBD1 (5 bases). Germline CDR1 LNHDA, CDR2 SQIVND (reference sequence). V was cut by 5 bases and J by 6 bases, with 11 bases left in between. The length of the CDR3 is 13 residues. The CDR3 protein is CASSQGAGQPQHF. The CDR3 DNA reads as TGTGCCAGTAGTCAGGGTGCGGGTCAGCCCCAGCATTTT.

The rearrangement uses TRBV20-1 and TRBJ2-1; no reliable D call. Looked up from germline, CDR1 is DFQATT and CDR2 is SNEGSKA (reference sequence). The CDR3 runs 11 residues. V shed 5 bases and J shed 5 bases, with 7 bases lying between them. The CDR3 is CSAAGHNEQFF. In DNA form, the CDR3 reads TGCAGTGCTGCCGGGCACAATGAGCAGTTCTTC.

This chain links TRBV6-5 with TRBJ1-2, with D unclear. CDR1 and CDR2 from the germline V gene are MNHEY and SVGAGI. Trimming took 5 bases from V and 4 from J, leaving 17 bases between them. This CDR3 has 15 amino acids. In nucleotides, the CDR3 is TGTGCCAGCAGTATACGCAAGACCGACCCCTATGGCTACACCTTC. Translating it yields CASSIRKTDPYGYTF.

The chain joins TRBV5-6 to TRBJ2-1, with 14 bases that match TRBD2. CDR3 length equals 15 residues. V lost 4 bases to trimming and J lost 8 bases; unmatched junction nucleotides: 5. Germline assignment: CDR1 SGHDT and CDR2 YYEEEE. The CDR3 here is CASSGGLAGVDEQFF. The CDR3 DNA is TGTGCCAGCAGCGGGGGACTAGCGGGGGTCGATGAGCAGTTCTTC.

The V and J genes are TRBV7-3 and TRBJ1-1, with 7 bases matching TRBD1. Germline V gives CDR1 SGHTA, CDR2 FQGTGA. Trimming cost V 2 bases and J 4 bases; bases outside gene matches: 4. The CDR3 runs 14 residues. The CDR3 sequence is CASSLYQGGTEAFF. DNA for the CDR3: TGTGCCAGCAGCTTATACCAGGGGGGCACTGAAGCTTTCTTT.

The gene calls are TRBV4-2 and TRBJ2-2; D might be TRBD1 (6 bases). The CDR3 runs to 17 residues. In germline, CDR1 is LGHNA, CDR2 YNFKEQ. Trimming left V 2 bases short and J 2 bases short, with 15 bases between. The CDR3 region has the DNA TGTGCCAGCAGCCAACGCTCGGACAGCCTAAACACCGGGGAGCTGTTTTTT. Protein: CASSQRSDSLNTGELFF.

This chain links TRBV7-9 with TRBJ1-1; no reliable D call. CDR3 size: 15 residues. The germline V gene encodes CDR1 SEHNR and CDR2 FQNEAQ (reference sequence). With 6 bases removed from V and 0 bases from J, the gap between germline ends came to 14 bases. The CDR3 nucleotides are TGTGCCAGCAGGGCGCGGACGGGGATGAACACTGAAGCTTTCTTT. It yields the protein CASRARTGMNTEAFF. The full variable domain, with the rest looked up from reference TRBV7-9 and TRBJ1-1, is DTGVSQNPRHKITKRGQNVTFRCDPISEHNRLYWYRQTLGQGPEFLTYFQNEAQLEKSRLLSDRFSAERPKGSFSTLEIQRTEQGDSAMYLCASRARTGMNTEAFFGQGTRLTVV.

The table lists this clone with a count of one. The chain carries TRBV27 and TRBJ2-3; possibly TRBD1 for D (5 bases). V was shortened by 5 bases and J by 0 bases, with 15 bases between the two germline ends. Germline CDR1 MNHEY, CDR2 SMNVEV (reference sequence). CDR3 length equals 16 residues. The CDR3 region is CASSRGVRTSTDTQYF. The CDR3 DNA is TGTGCCAGCAGTAGGGGTGTGCGAACTAGCACAGATACGCAGTATTTT.

The rearrangement links TRBV30 to TRBJ1-5, with D perhaps TRBD1 (5 bases). The CDR3 is 15 amino acids. Trimming cost V 0 bases and J 3 bases, with 12 bases left between them. The germline CDR1 and CDR2 sequences are GTSNPN and SVGIG (reference sequence). CDR3 residues: CAWSVRGSFNQPQHF. The CDR3, as DNA: TGTGCCTGGAGTGTACGGGGCAGTTTCAATCAGCCCCAGCATTTT.

This clone is a singleton in its sample. The chain couples TRBV7-3 to TRBJ2-3, with 7 bases that match TRBD2. Trimming at V came to 0 bases and at J to 5 bases, leaving 5 bases not matched to a gene. The CDR3 consists of 15 residues. CDR1 and CDR2 from the germline V gene are SGHTA and FQGTGA. CDR3: CASSLTKIAGDTQYF. As DNA, the CDR3 is TGTGCCAGCAGCTTAACGAAAATAGCGGGAGATACGCAGTATTTT. The full variable domain, in which reference TRBV7-3 and TRBJ2-3 provide the parts outside the CDR3, is GAGVSQTPSNKVTEKGKYVELRCDPISGHTALYWYRQSLGQGPEFLIYFQGTGAADDSGLPNDRFFAVRPEGSVSTLKIQRTERGDSAVYLCASSLTKIAGDTQYFGPGTRLTVL.

The gene calls are TRBV19 and TRBJ2-1, with TRBD2 matching over 9 bases. Germline V lookup: CDR1 LNHDA, CDR2 SQIVND (reference sequence). The CDR3 runs to 14 residues. The J segment lost 6 bases and the V segment lost 3 bases, leaving 3 bases of the junction unmatched. The CDR3 loop is CASSIPLAGNEQFF. The CDR3 DNA reads TGTGCCAGTAGTATTCCACTAGCGGGCAATGAGCAGTTCTTC. The full variable domain, completed using reference TRBV19 and TRBJ2-1, is DGGITQSPKYLFRKEGQNVTLSCEQNLNHDAMYWYRQDPGQGLRLIYYSQIVNDFQKGDIAEGYSVSREKKESFPLTVTSAQKNPTAFYLCASSIPLAGNEQFFGPGTRLTVL.

This chain joins TRBV7-9 and TRBJ2-3, with a possible D match to TRBD1 (7 bases). The CDR3 is 15 residues long. In germline, CDR1 is SEHNR, CDR2 FQNEAQ (reference sequence). V lost 5 bases, J lost 0 bases, and 12 bases lay in between. The CDR3 sequence: CASSAGQTSTDTQYF. Written as DNA, the CDR3 is TGTGCCAGCAGCGCGGGACAGACTAGCACAGATACGCAGTATTTT.

The chain uses TRBV10-3 and TRBJ2-2, with TRBD2 identical over 10 bases. The CDR3 spans 17 residues. The V segment lost 6 bases and the J segment 4 bases; nucleotides outside the gene matches: 11. Germline V lookup: CDR1 ENHRY, CDR2 SYGVKD. The CDR3 DNA reads TGTGCCATCAGGCGGACTACTAGCGGGACTGGCACCGGGGAGCTGTTTTTT. Translated, it gives CAIRRTTSGTGTGELFF.

The rearrangement uses TRBV18 and TRBJ1-5, with TRBD1 as a possible D gene (5 bases). V was trimmed by 3 bases and J by 7 bases, leaving 13 bases between them. Germline lookup yields CDR1 KGHSH and CDR2 LQKENI. CDR3 length: 14 amino acids. DNA for the CDR3: TGTGCCAGCTCACCGACGGCGAGGGGACAGCCCCAGCATTTT. Its protein is CASSPTARGQPQHF.

J is TRBJ1-1 and V is TRBV5-1, with D unclear. Per germline, CDR1 SGHRS and CDR2 YFSETQ. Between the trimmed V and J ends, which lost 4 bases and 4 bases, there was a span of 17 bases. There are 15 residues in the CDR3. The CDR3, as DNA: TGCGCCAGCAGCCCGCCCGCGGTCCGGGGCACTGAAGCTTTCTTT. It encodes CASSPPAVRGTEAFF.

The rearrangement uses TRBV6-2 or TRBV6-3 and TRBJ1-5; D uncertain. Trimming took off 5 bases at V and 1 base at J, with 3 bases between the two ends. Germline values: CDR1 MNHEY, CDR2 SVGEGT. The CDR3 contains 12 residues. CDR3 sequence: CASSESNQPQHF. The CDR3 DNA is TGTGCCAGCAGTGAGAGCAATCAGCCCCAGCATTTT.

CDR3 sequence (DNA): TGTGCCAGCAGCCCTCGGGGGAGGAATAATGAGCAGTTCTTC. Its translation: CASSPRGRNNEQFF. This chain uses TRBV3-1 (or the pseudogene TRBV3-2) with TRBJ2-1, with a tentative D call TRBD2 (6 bases). The CDR3 contains 14 residues. CDR1 is LGHDT, CDR2 YNNKEL, per germline (reference sequence). V lost 4 bases, J lost 7 bases, and 14 bases lay in between.

Concerning this clone: An end of the junction does not agree with germline; a read error may underlie this. This rearrangement joins TRBV29-1 to TRBJ2-7, with 14 bases that match TRBD2. Germline CDR1 reads SQVTM; CDR2 reads ANQGSEA. The CDR3 loop spans 15 amino acids. The CDR3 DNA sequence: TGCAGCGTGGAAGGGGGACTAGCGGGAGTGAGCGAGCAGTACTTC. Its translation is CSVEGGLAGVSEQYF.